What follows are 14 T cell receptor beta chains derived from one specimen sequenced in a study of blood T cell repertoires in COVID-19. Here immunoSEQ multiplex PCR was the method, and the copy in TCRdb shows in-frame clones only, minus some. This table has approximately 210,000 clones, about 90% appearing once. Material: peripheral blood. These receptors were collected from a middle-aged man with active or convalescent COVID-19.

This clone was counted many times. The chain links TRBV6-2 or TRBV6-3 to TRBJ2-7; D ambiguous. The CDR3 spans 13 residues. V was cut by 5 bases and J by 2 bases, with 10 bases left in between. The germline V gene has CDR1 MNHEY and CDR2 SVGEGT. CDR3 coding DNA: TGTGCCAGCAGTCAGGTTACACCCTACGAGCAGTACTTC. This codes for CASSQVTPYEQYF.

The DNA for the CDR3 is TGTGCCAGCAGGAGGGACTCCGTGAACTACGAGCAGTACTTC. Its protein is CASRRDSVNYEQYF. The chain has TRBV7-8 and TRBJ2-7, with a possible D match to TRBD2 (6 bases). This CDR3 contains 14 residues. Trimming left V 6 bases short and J 3 bases short, with 15 bases between. The germline gives CDR1 SGHVS, CDR2 FQNEAQ.

The V and J genes are TRBV20-1 and TRBJ2-2, with D uncertain. CDR3 size: 11 residues. The ends were cut back, 5 bases at V and 2 bases at J, with 3 bases in the middle. Germline CDR1 is DFQATT and CDR2 is SNEGSKA (reference sequence). Written as DNA, the CDR3 is TGCAGTGCTCCAAACACCGGGGAGCTGTTTTTT. It specifies CSAPNTGELFF.

CDR3: CASSRVPGQYTDTQYF. The DNA of the CDR3 is TGTGCCAGCAGCCGGGTACCGGGACAGTACACAGATACGCAGTATTTT. V is TRBV7-9 and J is TRBJ2-3; TRBD1 matches 7 bases. Per the germline V gene, CDR1 is SEHNR and CDR2 is FQNEAQ (reference sequence). V shed 5 bases, J shed 2 bases, and the junction held 10 bases outside the gene matches. This CDR3 comprises 16 residues.

The gene calls are TRBV29-1 and TRBJ1-3; tentative D call: TRBD1 (6 bases). From germline, CDR1 is SQVTM and CDR2 ANQGSEA. Deletions cut 4 bases from V and 0 bases from J, with 10 bases between. The CDR3 loop spans 14 amino acids. CDR3 region: CSVATGISGNTIYF. The CDR3 DNA sequence: TGCAGCGTTGCCACAGGGATCTCTGGAAACACCATATATTTT.

The chain is built from TRBV6-5 and TRBJ2-2; maybe TRBD2 (5 bases). Trimming shortened V by 2 bases and J by 3 bases, and 10 bases separated the two germline ends. This CDR3 is built from 15 residues. From germline, CDR1 is MNHEY and CDR2 SVGAGI. CDR3 protein: CASSYGLAHTGELFF. The CDR3 DNA reads as TGTGCCAGCAGTTACGGGCTAGCCCACACCGGGGAGCTGTTTTTT.

The chain recombines TRBV9 with TRBJ2-2; no definite D call. V gave up 7 bases and J gave up 0 bases, with 10 bases separating them. The CDR3 sequence is 14 residues long. Germline lookup yields CDR1 SGDLS and CDR2 YYNGEE. The DNA of the CDR3 is TGTGCCAGCTCCTCCAGCGCGAACACCGGGGAGCTGTTTTTT. Translating gives CASSSSANTGELFF.

The V gene is TRBV4-1, the J gene TRBJ1-1; the match to TRBD1 covers 7 bases. CDR3 length: 16 amino acids. CDR1 and CDR2 (germline): MGHRA, YSYEKL. V gave up 4 bases and J gave up 2 bases; unmatched junction bases: 10. In DNA, the CDR3 is TGCGCCAGCAGCCGAATCCCAGGGGGGCCTAACACTGAAGCTTTCTTT. Encoded protein: CASSRIPGGPNTEAFF.

This sequence joins TRBV27 and TRBJ2-7, with TRBD1 identical over 8 bases. This CDR3 is 15 amino acids long. Losses at the gene ends were 5 bases for V and 3 bases for J; bases not matched to a gene: 9. CDR1 is MNHEY and CDR2 is SMNVEV in the germline V gene (reference sequence). CDR3 region: CASSPSGQVIYEQYF. The CDR3 nucleotides read TGTGCCAGCAGTCCCTCGGGACAGGTTATCTACGAGCAGTACTTC.

The chain has TRBV12-5 and TRBJ2-5; TRBD1 matches 9 bases. The CDR3 consists of 17 residues. CDR1 is LGHNT, CDR2 FRNRAP, per germline. The J segment lost 1 base and the V segment lost 0 bases, leaving 6 bases of the junction unmatched. The CDR3: CASGLVPKTGGQETQYF. CDR3 in DNA: TGTGCTAGTGGTTTGGTACCCAAGACAGGGGGCCAAGAGACCCAGTACTTC.

This chain links TRBV9 with TRBJ1-6; maybe TRBD1 (6 bases). Trimming pared 4 bases from V and 6 bases from J, leaving 14 bases between. This CDR3 region has 15 residues. Germline CDR1 SGDLS, CDR2 YYNGEE. CDR3: CASSLLDRPNSPLHF. The CDR3 DNA reads as TGTGCCAGCAGCTTACTAGACAGGCCTAATTCACCCCTCCACTTT.

This chain connects TRBV9 to TRBJ1-5; a weak D match, TRBD1 (6 bases). The CDR3 covers 15 residues. Germline V gives CDR1 SGDLS, CDR2 YYNGEE. Trimming stripped 4 bases from V and 1 base from J, with 12 bases between. CDR3 DNA sequence: TGTGCCAGCAGCCCCTCCGGACAGAGCAATCAGCCCCAGCATTTT. It encodes CASSPSGQSNQPQHF.

Of note for this clone: This specimen includes other DNA sequences encoding the same CDR3. The rearrangement uses TRBV5-1 and TRBJ1-2; 7 nucleotides agree with TRBD1. V was clipped by 1 base and J by 3 bases; unmatched bases: 0. The germline V gene encodes CDR1 SGHRS and CDR2 YFSETQ. The CDR3 is 13 residues long. CDR3 coding DNA: TGCGCCAGCAGCTTGACAGGGGACTATGGCTACACCTTC. Translation gives CASSLTGDYGYTF.

The chain combines TRBV11-2 with TRBJ1-1, with 11 bases aligning to TRBD1. The CDR3 spans 17 residues. Germline V gene sequence: CDR1 SGHAT, CDR2 FQNNGV. V shed 5 bases, J shed 4 bases, and the junction held 12 bases outside the gene matches. The CDR3 here is CASSLGQGAVTGTEAFF. The CDR3 coding sequence is TGTGCCAGCAGCCTTGGACAGGGGGCTGTTACGGGCACTGAAGCTTTCTTT.